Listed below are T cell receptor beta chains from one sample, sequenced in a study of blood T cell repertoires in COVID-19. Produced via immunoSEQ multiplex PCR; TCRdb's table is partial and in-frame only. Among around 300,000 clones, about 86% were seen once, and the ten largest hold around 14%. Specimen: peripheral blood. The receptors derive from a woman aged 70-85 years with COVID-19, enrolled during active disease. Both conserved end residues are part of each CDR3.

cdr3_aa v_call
CAISEVAGGNTIYF TRBV10-3
CASSSSRRGASSYNEQFF TRBV5-1
CASSNPSQRGGYTF TRBV19
CASRRQGTYGYTF TRBV12-3/TRBV12-4
CASSLLAGVTGELFF TRBV7-9
CASSQNLAVDTQYF TRBV4-2
CASSQEGMDRYF TRBV4-2
CASSLDQDQPQHF TRBV5-1
CASSSPDRATDTQYF TRBV11-2
CASSPRTGGGYTF TRBV12-3/TRBV12-4
CASTADRGGTEAFF TRBV27
CASSLSGGTGANVLTF TRBV5-4
CASSPVDRGPENTGELFF TRBV7-9
CASSLEGDWGPQHF TRBV7-9
CASRGDRGRGSPLHF TRBV25-1
CASSLKQGPPLHF TRBV27
CASTSTGEVYGYTF TRBV6-5
CASTRGPGSYEQYF TRBV6-5
CASSGIRGQNQQETQYF TRBV2
CASSLGEWELFF TRBV11-2
CASTEGTDTEAFF TRBV2
CASSEFGGGTEKLFF TRBV25-1
CASSPGQGALGYTF TRBV9
CASSIIGMRTEAFF TRBV19
CASKFRTGADRNTEAFF TRBV2
CATSDWEQGGETQYF TRBV24-1
CASSLGETDGYTF TRBV7-9
CATGARGHYEQYF TRBV24-1
CASSEERGTEAFF TRBV6-1
CASSQGTGNKNIQYF TRBV4-1
CASRTGGSGTEAFF TRBV5-4
CASSLRDTQYF TRBV12-3/TRBV12-4
CASSPSGQGGDAFF TRBV6-5
CAWRVTAVGNTDTQYF TRBV30
CASSLKGGGGYGYTF TRBV7-2
CATRGHQNGETQYF TRBV24-1
CASRSTGVNTGELFF TRBV2
CASSGNRGANTEAFF TRBV27
CASSNSLGWSYNEQFF TRBV5-6
CASSQDTGVAFF TRBV4-1
CATLGTAIYGYTF TRBV7-2
CASSKGQARTDTQYF TRBV10-2
CASSRVTGVHSPLHF TRBV19
CASSRPSGASYNEQFF TRBV5-1
CASSLGGGATDTQYF TRBV7-2
CASSFRGSYEQYF TRBV11-2
CASSQDRTANQPQHF TRBV7-2
CATSRDGAGVVDTQYF TRBV15
CASKGTGEDEQYF TRBV5-1
CASSQSRTDTQYF TRBV18
CASSRTSGFPSYEQYF TRBV19
CASSYGTGFYGYTF TRBV27
CASSQSSGTGTFNYGYTF TRBV3-1/TRBV3-2
CSVATGGADGYTF TRBV29-1
CASSQDRRTSGVYNEQFF TRBV3-1/TRBV3-2